This T cell receptor (beta chain) was recorded in a study of blood T cells in healthy people across ages. Then a second PCR, running about 7 to 11 cycles, was carried out with a sample-barcoded 5' primer and a J-beta primer mix. MiXCR was run by TCRdb on the 5' RACE reads, yielding one entry per CDR3 protein. The sample lists 700,000 to 900,000 distinct CDR3 sequences, roughly 25% seen once, with 2.5% to 3.5% in the top ten. Overall study findings and caveats: The lack of PBMC sorting stopped any conclusive naive versus antigen-experienced comparison.

This clonotype was observed at least ten times. Its antigen is unknown. CDR1 MDHEN and CDR2 SYDVKM come from the germline V gene. Trimming shortened V by 6 bases and J by 4 bases, and 24 bases separated the two germline ends. This CDR3 has 18 amino acids. Separately, the same data were catalogued under a study of T cells of mothers and their children.

The chain carries TRBV28 and TRBJ2-2; D might be TRBD2 (5 bases). Material for sequencing was blood. The TCR was taken from a boy aged 5-17 years in good health. DNA of the CDR3: TGTGCCAGCAGCTCCCTCCCTCATCGGACCGGAGGCACCGGGGAGCTGTTTTTT. The encoded protein is CASSSLPHRTGGTGELFF.